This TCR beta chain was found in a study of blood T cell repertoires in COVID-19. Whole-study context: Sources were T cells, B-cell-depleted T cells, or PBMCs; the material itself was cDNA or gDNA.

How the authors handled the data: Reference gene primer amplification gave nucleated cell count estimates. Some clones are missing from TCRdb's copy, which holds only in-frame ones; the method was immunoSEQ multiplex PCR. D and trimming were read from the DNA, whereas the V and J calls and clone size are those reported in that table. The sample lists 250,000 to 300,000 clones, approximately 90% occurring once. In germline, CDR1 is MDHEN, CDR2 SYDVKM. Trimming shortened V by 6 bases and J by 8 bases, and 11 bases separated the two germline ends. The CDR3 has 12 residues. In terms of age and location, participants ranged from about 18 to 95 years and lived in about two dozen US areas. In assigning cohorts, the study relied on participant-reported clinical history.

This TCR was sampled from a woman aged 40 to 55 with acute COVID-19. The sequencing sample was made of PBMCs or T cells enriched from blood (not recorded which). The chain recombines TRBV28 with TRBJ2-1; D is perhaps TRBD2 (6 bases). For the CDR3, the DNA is TGTGCCAGCAGGATGAGGAGGGATGAGCAGTTCTTC. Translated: CASRMRRDEQFF.